This T cell receptor (beta chain) was sequenced in a study of blood T cell repertoires in COVID-19. Sequencing used immunoSEQ multiplex PCR; TCRdb keeps in-frame clones, though not all of them. The table records 99,000 or so clones, about 86% of them present only once. The CDR3 totals 18 residues. Germline-derived CDR1 and CDR2 are GTSNPN and SVGIG (reference sequence). V was clipped by 0 bases and J by 1 base; unmatched bases: 9. The chain recombines TRBV30 with TRBJ2-1, with 10 bases aligning to TRBD2. This sequence was found in a woman aged 55-70 years in a cohort sampled during active or convalescent COVID-19. Material for sequencing was peripheral blood. This CDR3 reads CAWSVSLAGAYSYNEQFF. CDR3 coding DNA: TGTGCCTGGAGTGTAAGCCTAGCGGGGGCCTATTCCTACAATGAGCAGTTCTTC.